Shown below are 13 T cell receptor beta chains from a single sample sequenced in a study of long-term antiretroviral therapy in people with HIV. They ran version v3.0 of the immunoSEQ assay at survey level. The data were produced by immunoSEQ multiplex PCR, yet TCRdb's version contains in-frame clones alone and is incomplete. The data show 25,000 to 30,000 clones, about 90% seen once. The source was unsorted PBMCs, collected 1.8 years after starting antiretroviral therapy. The source is a woman aged 18 to 35 with HIV.

V and J are TRBV10-2 and TRBJ2-7; D is ambiguous. CDR1 is WSHSY, CDR2 SAAADI, per germline. Trimming removed 0 bases from V and 4 bases from J, with 4 bases in between. This CDR3 has 12 residues. The DNA for the CDR3 is TGCGCCAGCAGTGAGTCGAGTTACGAGCAGTACTTC. It yields the protein CASSESSYEQYF.

The chain has TRBV18 and TRBJ2-1; 9 bases align to TRBD1. The CDR3 spans 13 residues. Germline-derived CDR1 and CDR2 are KGHSH and LQKENI. The V segment lost 7 bases and the J segment 8 bases; nucleotides outside the gene matches: 6. The CDR3 bases are TGTGCCAGCTTACGGACAGGGGAGCATGAGCAGTTCTTC. Translation gives CASLRTGEHEQFF. The complete variable domain, with remaining parts taken from reference TRBV18 and TRBJ2-1, reads NAGVMQNPRHLVRRRGQEARLRCSPMKGHSHVYWYRQLPEEGLKFMVYLQKENIIDESGMPKERFSAEFPKEGPSILRIQQVVRGDSAAYFCASLRTGEHEQFFGPGTRLTVL.

The gene calls are TRBV15 and TRBJ2-1; the match to TRBD1 covers 9 bases. This CDR3 contains 16 residues. J was trimmed by 2 bases and V by 2 bases; bases with no gene match: 4. Germline V gene sequence: CDR1 LNHNV, CDR2 YYDKDF (reference sequence). This chain's CDR3 is CATSRSGTGTYNEQFF. Here the CDR3 DNA reads TGTGCCACCAGCAGATCCGGGACAGGGACCTACAATGAGCAGTTCTTC.

The rearrangement links TRBV6-7 to TRBJ1-2; TRBD1 matches 8 bases. TRBV6-7 is assigned to the ORF class and has an uncertain function. This CDR3 is built from 17 residues. Trimming at V came to 0 bases and at J to 0 bases, leaving 6 bases not matched to a gene. The CDR3 coding sequence is TGTGCCAGCAGTTACTCGATCTCGGGACAGGCTAACTATGGCTACACCTTC. As protein: CASSYSISGQANYGYTF.

The genes are TRBV4-1 and TRBJ2-4; TRBD1 matches at 7 bases. This CDR3 contains 14 residues. Germline CDR1 is MGHRA and CDR2 is YSYEKL. V lost 1 base, J lost 12 bases, and 9 bases stayed unmatched. The CDR3 coding sequence is TGCGCCAGCAGCCAAGCTGGCGGTAGGGGGCGTCAGTACTTC. Translation: CASSQAGGRGRQYF.

The V gene is TRBV11-3, the J gene TRBJ2-7; D tentatively fits TRBD1 or TRBD2 (5 bases each). V dropped 5 bases and J dropped 6 bases, with 17 bases sitting between them. The germline V gene has CDR1 SGHNT and CDR2 YENEEA. The CDR3 has 14 residues. CDR3 sequence reads: CASSRSGTASEQYF. DNA of the CDR3: TGTGCCAGCAGCCGTTCCGGGACGGCCTCCGAGCAGTACTTC. The variable domain in full, completed from reference TRBV11-3 and TRBJ2-7, reads EAGVVQSPRYKIIEKKQPVAFWCNPISGHNTLYWYLQNLGQGPELLIRYENEEAVDDSQLPKDRFSAERLKGVDSTLKIQPAELGDSAVYLCASSRSGTASEQYFGPGTRLTVT.

This clone appeared once. This chain uses TRBV5-1 with TRBJ1-2; weak D call: TRBD1 (5 bases). There are 15 residues in the CDR3. Per the germline V gene, CDR1 is SGHRS and CDR2 is YFSETQ. Trimming pared 3 bases from V and 1 base from J, leaving 13 bases between. The CDR3 nucleotides are TGCGCCAGCAGCTCGAACAGGCTGAGTAACTATGGCTACACCTTC. It encodes CASSSNRLSNYGYTF. The variable domain in full, completed from reference TRBV5-1 and TRBJ1-2, reads KAGVTQTPRYLIKTRGQQVTLSCSPISGHRSVSWYQQTPGQGLQFLFEYFSETQRNKGNFPGRFSGRQFSNSRSEMNVSTLELGDSALYLCASSSNRLSNYGYTFGSGTRLTVV.

The chain couples TRBV19 to TRBJ1-2; 8 positions agree with TRBD1. Germline V gene lookup returns CDR1 LNHDA and CDR2 SQIVND (reference sequence). V lost 8 bases and J lost 2; bases outside the gene matches: 4. There are 13 residues in the CDR3. The CDR3 spells CASGGQGNYGYTF. CDR3 nucleotide sequence: TGTGCCAGTGGAGGACAGGGAAACTATGGCTACACCTTC.

The J gene is TRBJ1-4, the V gene TRBV18, with D hard to call. Trimming shortened V by 2 bases and J by 0 bases, and 10 bases separated the two germline ends. Germline CDR1 KGHSH, CDR2 LQKENI. This CDR3 comprises 16 residues. This chain's CDR3 is CASSPMAAATNEKLFF. CDR3 nucleotides: TGTGCCAGCTCACCAATGGCCGCAGCAACTAATGAAAAACTGTTTTTT. Combining the CDR3 with reference TRBV18 and TRBJ1-4 gives the whole variable domain NAGVMQNPRHLVRRRGQEARLRCSPMKGHSHVYWYRQLPEEGLKFMVYLQKENIIDESGMPKERFSAEFPKEGPSILRIQQVVRGDSAAYFCASSPMAAATNEKLFFGSGTQLSVL.

The chain is built from TRBV5-8 and TRBJ2-3, with TRBD2 as a possible D gene (6 bases). V was clipped by 0 bases and J by 4 bases, with 6 bases between them. CDR3 size: 13 residues. CDR1 is SGHTS, CDR2 YDEGEE, per germline. As DNA, the CDR3 is TGTGCCAGCAGCTTGGCTAGCGCAGATACGCAGTATTTT. It yields the protein CASSLASADTQYF.

This clone was found once. The genes are TRBV4-1 and TRBJ2-7; 8 positions match TRBD1. Germline V gene data show CDR1 as MGHRA and CDR2 as YSYEKL. J gave up 2 bases and V 3 bases, and 3 bases lay outside the gene matches. CDR3 length equals 14 residues. The CDR3 sequence is CASSHPGQAYEQYF. The CDR3 region has the DNA TGCGCCAGCAGCCACCCGGGACAGGCCTACGAGCAGTACTTC.

The rearrangement uses TRBV2 and TRBJ2-3; TRBD2 agrees at 9 bases. In germline, CDR1 is SNHLY, CDR2 FYNNEI. V was clipped by 7 bases and J by 2 bases; unmatched bases: 7. This CDR3 is built from 15 residues. The CDR3 coding sequence is TGTGCCAGCAAGGCTAGCGGGGCAAACACAGATACGCAGTATTTT. It codes for CASKASGANTDTQYF.

J is TRBJ2-5 and V is TRBV5-1; D might be TRBD1 or TRBD2, each matching 5 bases. Germline V gives CDR1 SGHRS, CDR2 YFSETQ. The CDR3 contains 15 residues. Trimming left V 2 bases short and J 5 bases short, with 16 bases between. The CDR3 sequence is CASSFADSGRETQYF. The CDR3 region has the DNA TGCGCCAGCAGCTTCGCTGACAGCGGAAGGGAGACCCAGTACTTC.